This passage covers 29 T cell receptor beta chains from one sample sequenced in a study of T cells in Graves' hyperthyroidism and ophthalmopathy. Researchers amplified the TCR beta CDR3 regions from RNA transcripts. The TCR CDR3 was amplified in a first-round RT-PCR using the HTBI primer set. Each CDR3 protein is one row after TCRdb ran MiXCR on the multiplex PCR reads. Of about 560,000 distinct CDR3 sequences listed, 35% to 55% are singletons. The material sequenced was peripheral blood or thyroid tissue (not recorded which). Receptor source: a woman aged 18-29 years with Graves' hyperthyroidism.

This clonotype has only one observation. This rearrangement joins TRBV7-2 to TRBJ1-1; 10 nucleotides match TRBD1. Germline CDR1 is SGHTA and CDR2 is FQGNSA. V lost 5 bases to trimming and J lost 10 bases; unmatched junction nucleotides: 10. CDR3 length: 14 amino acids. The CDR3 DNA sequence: TGTGCCAGCAGCCAACCTGGGACAGGGGAGGCAGCTTTCTTT. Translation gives CASSQPGTGEAAFF. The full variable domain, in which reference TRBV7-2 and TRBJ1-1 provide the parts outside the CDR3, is GAGVSQSPSNKVTEKGKDVELRCDPISGHTALYWYRQSLGQGLEFLIYFQGNSAPDKSGLPSDRFSAERTGGSVSTLTIQRTQQEDSAVYLCASSQPGTGEAAFFGQGTRLTVV.

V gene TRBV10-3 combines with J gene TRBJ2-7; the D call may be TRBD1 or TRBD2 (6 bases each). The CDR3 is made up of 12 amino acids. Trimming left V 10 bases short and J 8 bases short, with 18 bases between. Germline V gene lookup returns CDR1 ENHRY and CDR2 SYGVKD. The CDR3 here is CASNDRGGKQYF. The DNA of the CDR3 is TGTGCCAGCAATGACAGAGGGGGGAAGCAGTACTTC.

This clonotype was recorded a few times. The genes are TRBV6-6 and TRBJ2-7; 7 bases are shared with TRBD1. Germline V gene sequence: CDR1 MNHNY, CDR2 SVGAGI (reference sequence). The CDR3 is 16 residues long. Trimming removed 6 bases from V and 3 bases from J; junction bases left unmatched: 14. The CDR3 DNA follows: TGTGCCAGCAGCTTATTACGCCCCGACAGGGTCTACGAGCAGTACTTC. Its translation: CASSLLRPDRVYEQYF.

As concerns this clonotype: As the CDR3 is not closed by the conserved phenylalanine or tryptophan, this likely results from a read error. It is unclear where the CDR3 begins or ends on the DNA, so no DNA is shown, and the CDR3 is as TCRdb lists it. The CDR3 here is CASTPSGTEY. The genes are TRBV19 and TRBJ1-4; TRBD1 was called by the table and not checked on the DNA. The germline V gene encodes CDR1 LNHDA and CDR2 SQIVND (reference sequence). The CDR3 spans 10 amino acids, including both terminal residues.

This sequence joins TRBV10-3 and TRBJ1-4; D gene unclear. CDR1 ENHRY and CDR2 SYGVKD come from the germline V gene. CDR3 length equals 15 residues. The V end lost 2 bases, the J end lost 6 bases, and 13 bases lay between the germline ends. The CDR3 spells CAISEARSRDEKLFF. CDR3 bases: TGTGCCATCAGTGAGGCGAGGAGTCGGGATGAAAAACTGTTTTTT.

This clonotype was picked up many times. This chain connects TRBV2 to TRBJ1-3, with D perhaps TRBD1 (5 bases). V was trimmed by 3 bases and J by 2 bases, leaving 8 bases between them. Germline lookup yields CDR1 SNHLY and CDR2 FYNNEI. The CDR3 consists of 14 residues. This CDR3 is CASSDGTAGNTIYF. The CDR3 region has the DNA TGTGCCAGCAGTGACGGGACGGCTGGAAACACCATATATTTT.

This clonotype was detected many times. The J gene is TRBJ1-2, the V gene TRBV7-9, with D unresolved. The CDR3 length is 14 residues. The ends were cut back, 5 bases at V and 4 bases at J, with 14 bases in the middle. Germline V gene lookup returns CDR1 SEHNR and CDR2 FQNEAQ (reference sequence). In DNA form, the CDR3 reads TGTGCCAGCAGCCCGTCGACGGCAAGCTATGGCTACACCTTC. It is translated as CASSPSTASYGYTF.

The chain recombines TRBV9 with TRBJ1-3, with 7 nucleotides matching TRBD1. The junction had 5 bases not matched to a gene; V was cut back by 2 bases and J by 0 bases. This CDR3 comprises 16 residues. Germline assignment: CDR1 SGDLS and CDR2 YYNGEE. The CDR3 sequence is CASSVGQISSGNTIYF. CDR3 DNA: TGTGCCAGCAGCGTGGGACAGATAAGCTCTGGAAACACCATATATTTT.

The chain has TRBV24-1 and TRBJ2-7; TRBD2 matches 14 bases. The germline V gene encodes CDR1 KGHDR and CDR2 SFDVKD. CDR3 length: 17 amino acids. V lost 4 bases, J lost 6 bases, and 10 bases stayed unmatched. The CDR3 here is CATSEAQGTSGRGEQYF. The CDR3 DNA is TGTGCCACCAGTGAGGCACAGGGGACTAGCGGGAGAGGCGAGCAGTACTTC.

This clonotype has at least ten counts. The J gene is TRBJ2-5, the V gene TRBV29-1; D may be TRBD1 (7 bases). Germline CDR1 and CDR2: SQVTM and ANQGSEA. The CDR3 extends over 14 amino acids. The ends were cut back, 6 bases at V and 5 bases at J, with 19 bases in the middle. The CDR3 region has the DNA TGCAGCGTCGGTACAGGGGCCCGGGGGGAGACCCAGTACTTC. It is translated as CSVGTGARGETQYF.

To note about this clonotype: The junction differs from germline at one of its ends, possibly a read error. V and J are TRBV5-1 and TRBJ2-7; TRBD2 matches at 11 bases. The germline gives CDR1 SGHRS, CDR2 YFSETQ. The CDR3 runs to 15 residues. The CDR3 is CAWRRLAGGAYEQYF. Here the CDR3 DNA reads TGTGCCTGGAGACGGCTAGCGGGAGGCGCCTACGAGCAGTACTTC.

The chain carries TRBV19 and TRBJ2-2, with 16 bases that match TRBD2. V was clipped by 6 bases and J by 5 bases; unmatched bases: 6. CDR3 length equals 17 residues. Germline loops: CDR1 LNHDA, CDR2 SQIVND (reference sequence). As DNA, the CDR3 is TGTGCCAGTAGGACGGGACTAGCGGGAGGGGGAACCGGGGAGCTGTTTTTT. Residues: CASRTGLAGGGTGELFF.

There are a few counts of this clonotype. CDR3 sequence reads: CASSETSGSISYEQYF. CDR3 DNA: TGTGCCAGCAGTGAAACTAGCGGTTCTATCTCCTACGAGCAGTACTTC. The V gene is TRBV2, the J gene TRBJ2-7; TRBD2 aligns across 8 bases. The CDR3 spans 16 residues. Per the germline V gene, CDR1 is SNHLY and CDR2 is FYNNEI. Losses at the gene ends were 2 bases for V and 0 bases for J; bases not matched to a gene: 6.

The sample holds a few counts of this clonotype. The CDR3 is CATASVYTGELFF. CDR3 nucleotides: TGTGCCACGGCTAGTGTGTACACCGGGGAGCTGTTTTTT. The chain carries TRBV24-1 and TRBJ2-2, with D unresolved. Germline V CDR1 and CDR2: KGHDR, SFDVKD. Trimming removed 10 bases at V and 3 bases at J, with 11 bases between. This CDR3 contains 13 residues.

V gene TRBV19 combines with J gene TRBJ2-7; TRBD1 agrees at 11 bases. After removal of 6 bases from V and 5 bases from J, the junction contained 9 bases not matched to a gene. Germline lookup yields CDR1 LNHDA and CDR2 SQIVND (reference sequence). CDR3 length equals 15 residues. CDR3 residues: CASRSRTGGIDEQYF. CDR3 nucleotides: TGTGCCAGTAGGAGTCGGACAGGGGGCATCGACGAGCAGTACTTC.

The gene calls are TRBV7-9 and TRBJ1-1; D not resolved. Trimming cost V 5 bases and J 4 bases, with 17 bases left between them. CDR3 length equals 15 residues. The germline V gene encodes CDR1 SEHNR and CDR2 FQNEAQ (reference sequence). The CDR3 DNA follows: TGTGCCAGCAGCCCGATCCCGACAAAGGGCACTGAAGCTTTCTTT. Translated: CASSPIPTKGTEAFF.

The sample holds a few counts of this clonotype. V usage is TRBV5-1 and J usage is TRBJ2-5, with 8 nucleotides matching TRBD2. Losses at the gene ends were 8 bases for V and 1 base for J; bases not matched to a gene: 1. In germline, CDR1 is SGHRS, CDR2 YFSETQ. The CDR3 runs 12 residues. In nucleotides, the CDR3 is TGCGCCAGTACTAGCGGCCAAGAGACCCAGTACTTC. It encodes CASTSGQETQYF.

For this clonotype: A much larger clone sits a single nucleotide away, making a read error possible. This CDR3 reads CSVSNSYSGDTIYF. The CDR3 region has the DNA TGCAGCGTTTCCAACAGCTACTCTGGAGACACCATATATTTT. The chain employs TRBV29-1 and TRBJ1-3; D is uncertain. From germline, CDR1 is SQVTM and CDR2 ANQGSEA. The CDR3 totals 14 residues.

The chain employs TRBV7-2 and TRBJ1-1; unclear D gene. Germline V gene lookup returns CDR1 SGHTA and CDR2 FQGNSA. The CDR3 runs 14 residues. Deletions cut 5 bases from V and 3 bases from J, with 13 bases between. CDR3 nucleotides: TGTGCCAGCAGCGAAGTGGGAGCGGACACTGAAGCTTTCTTT. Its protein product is CASSEVGADTEAFF.

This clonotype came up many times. The CDR3 region is CATSDPGQYQPQHF. The CDR3 nucleotides read TGTGCCACCAGTGACCCAGGACAGTATCAGCCCCAGCATTTT. The chain carries TRBV24-1 and TRBJ1-5; weak D call: TRBD1 (6 bases). The CDR3 contains 14 residues. The V gene lost 4 bases and the J gene lost 5 bases, with 11 bases spanning the gap. Germline V gene lookup returns CDR1 KGHDR and CDR2 SFDVKD.

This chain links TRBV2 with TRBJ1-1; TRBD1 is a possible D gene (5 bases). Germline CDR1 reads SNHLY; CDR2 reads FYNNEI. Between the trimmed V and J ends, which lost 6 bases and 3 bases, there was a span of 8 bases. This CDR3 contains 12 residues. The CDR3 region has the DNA TGTGCCAGCAGCTGGGGGGACACTGAAGCTTTCTTT. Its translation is CASSWGDTEAFF.

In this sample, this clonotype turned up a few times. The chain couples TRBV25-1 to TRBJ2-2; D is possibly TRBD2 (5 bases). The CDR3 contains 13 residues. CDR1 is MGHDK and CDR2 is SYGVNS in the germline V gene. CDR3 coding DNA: TGTGCTAGAATAGCGCCGAACACCGGGGAGCTGTTTTTT. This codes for CARIAPNTGELFF.

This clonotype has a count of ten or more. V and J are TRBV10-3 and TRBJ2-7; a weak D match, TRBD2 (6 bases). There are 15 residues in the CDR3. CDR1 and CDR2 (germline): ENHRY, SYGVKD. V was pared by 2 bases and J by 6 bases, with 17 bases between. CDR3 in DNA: TGTGCCATCAGTGAGGCGGGATCCTGGAGCATCGAGCAGTACTTC. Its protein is CAISEAGSWSIEQYF.

The CDR3 DNA sequence: TGTGCCACCAGTGATCCAGGTCTCGGCACTGAAGCTTTCTTT. It translates to CATSDPGLGTEAFF. The rearrangement links TRBV24-1 to TRBJ1-1; D not certain. The germline V gene has CDR1 KGHDR and CDR2 SFDVKD. There are 14 residues in the CDR3. Trimming removed 3 bases at V and 4 bases at J, with 11 bases between.

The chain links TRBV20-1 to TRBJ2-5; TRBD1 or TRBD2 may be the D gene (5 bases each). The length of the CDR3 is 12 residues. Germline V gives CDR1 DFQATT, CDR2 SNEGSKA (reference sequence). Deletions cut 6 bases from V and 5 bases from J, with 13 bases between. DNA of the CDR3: TGCAGTGCCCTCAGGGAGACGGAGACCCAGTACTTC. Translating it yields CSALRETETQYF.

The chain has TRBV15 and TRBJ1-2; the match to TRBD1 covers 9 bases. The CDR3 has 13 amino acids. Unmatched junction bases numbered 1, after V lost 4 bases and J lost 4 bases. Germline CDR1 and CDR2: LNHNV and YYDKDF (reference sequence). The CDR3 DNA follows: TGTGCCACCAGCACGGGACAGGGCTATGGCTACACCTTC. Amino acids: CATSTGQGYGYTF.

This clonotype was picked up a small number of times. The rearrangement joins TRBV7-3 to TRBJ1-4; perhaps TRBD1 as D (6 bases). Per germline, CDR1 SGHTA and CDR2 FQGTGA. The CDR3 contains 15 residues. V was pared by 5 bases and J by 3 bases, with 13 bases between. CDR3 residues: CASSERGLANEKLFF. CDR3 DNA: TGTGCCAGCAGCGAGAGGGGGTTGGCTAATGAAAAACTGTTTTTT. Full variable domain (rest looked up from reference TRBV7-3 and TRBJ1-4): GAGVSQTPSNKVTEKGKYVELRCDPISGHTALYWYRQSLGQGPEFLIYFQGTGAADDSGLPNDRFFAVRPEGSVSTLKIQRTERGDSAVYLCASSERGLANEKLFFGSGTQLSVL.

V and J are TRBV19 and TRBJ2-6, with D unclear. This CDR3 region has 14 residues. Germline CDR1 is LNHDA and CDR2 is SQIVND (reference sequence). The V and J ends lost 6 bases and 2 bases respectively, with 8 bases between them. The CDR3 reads CASRLEAGANVLTF. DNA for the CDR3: TGTGCCAGTAGGTTAGAGGCTGGGGCCAACGTCCTGACTTTC.

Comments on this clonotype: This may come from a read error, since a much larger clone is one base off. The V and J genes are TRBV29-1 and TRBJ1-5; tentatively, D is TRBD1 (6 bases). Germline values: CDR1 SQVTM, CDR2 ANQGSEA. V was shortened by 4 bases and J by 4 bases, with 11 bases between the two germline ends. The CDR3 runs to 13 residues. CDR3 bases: TGCAGCGTTGGTACGGACAGAAATCAGCCCCAGCATTTT. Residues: CSVGTDRNQPQHF.